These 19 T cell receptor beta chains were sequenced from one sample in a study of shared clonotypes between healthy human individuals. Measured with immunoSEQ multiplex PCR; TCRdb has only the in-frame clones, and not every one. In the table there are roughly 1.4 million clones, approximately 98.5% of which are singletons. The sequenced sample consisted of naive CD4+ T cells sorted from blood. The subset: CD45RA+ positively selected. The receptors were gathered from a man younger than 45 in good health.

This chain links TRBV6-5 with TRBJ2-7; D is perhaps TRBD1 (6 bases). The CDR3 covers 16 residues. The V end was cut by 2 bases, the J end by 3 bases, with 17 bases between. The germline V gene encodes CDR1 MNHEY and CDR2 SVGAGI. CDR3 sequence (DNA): TGTGCCAGCAGTTACACTCCGTCCACAGGGATCTACGAGCAGTACTTC. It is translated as CASSYTPSTGIYEQYF.

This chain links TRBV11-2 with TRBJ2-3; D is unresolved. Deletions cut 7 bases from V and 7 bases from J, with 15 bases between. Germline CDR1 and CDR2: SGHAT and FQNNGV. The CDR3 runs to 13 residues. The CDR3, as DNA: TGTGCCAGCAACGGGCGGTTCCCTTATACGCAGTATTTT. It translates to CASNGRFPYTQYF.

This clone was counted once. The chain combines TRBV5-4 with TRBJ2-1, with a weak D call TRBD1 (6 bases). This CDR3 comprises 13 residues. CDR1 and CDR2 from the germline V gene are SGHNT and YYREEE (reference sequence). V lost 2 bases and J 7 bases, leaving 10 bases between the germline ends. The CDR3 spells CASSFKGQNEQFF. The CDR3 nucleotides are TGTGCCAGCAGCTTTAAGGGACAAAATGAGCAGTTCTTC.

The CDR3: CAISEHRSGANVLTF. The CDR3 DNA follows: TGTGCCATCAGTGAGCACCGCTCTGGGGCCAACGTCCTGACTTTC. This rearrangement joins TRBV10-3 to TRBJ2-6; D uncertain. V shed 2 bases and J shed 0 bases, with 5 bases lying between them. Germline CDR1 and CDR2: ENHRY and SYGVKD. The CDR3 runs to 15 residues.

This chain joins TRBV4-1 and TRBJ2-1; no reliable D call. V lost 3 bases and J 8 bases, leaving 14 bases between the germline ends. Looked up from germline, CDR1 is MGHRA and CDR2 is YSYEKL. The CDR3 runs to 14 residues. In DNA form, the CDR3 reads TGCGCCAGCAGCCAGGCTCTATCAGTATATGAGCAGTTCTTC. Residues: CASSQALSVYEQFF.

For the CDR3, the DNA is TGTGCCAGCTCACAAACTATAGGGGGACAGGGAAACGAGCAGTACTTC. Its translation is CASSQTIGGQGNEQYF. V gene TRBV18 combines with J gene TRBJ2-7, with TRBD1 matching 9 bases. This CDR3 is built from 16 residues. J gave up 5 bases and V 4 bases, and 12 bases lay outside the gene matches. Germline V lookup: CDR1 KGHSH, CDR2 LQKENI.

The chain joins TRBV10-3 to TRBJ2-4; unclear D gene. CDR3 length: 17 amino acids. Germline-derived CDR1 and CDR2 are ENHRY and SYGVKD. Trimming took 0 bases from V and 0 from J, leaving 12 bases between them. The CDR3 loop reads CAISESGRPIAKNIQYF. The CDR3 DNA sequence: TGTGCCATCAGTGAGTCCGGGCGGCCTATAGCCAAAAACATTCAGTACTTC.

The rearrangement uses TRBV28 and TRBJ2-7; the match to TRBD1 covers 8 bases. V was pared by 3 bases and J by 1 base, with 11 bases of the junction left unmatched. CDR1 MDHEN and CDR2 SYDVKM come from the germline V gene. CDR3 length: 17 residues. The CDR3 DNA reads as TGTGCCAGCAGTTTTCTCCGGGACAGGAAAAAATCCTACGAGCAGTACTTC. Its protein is CASSFLRDRKKSYEQYF.

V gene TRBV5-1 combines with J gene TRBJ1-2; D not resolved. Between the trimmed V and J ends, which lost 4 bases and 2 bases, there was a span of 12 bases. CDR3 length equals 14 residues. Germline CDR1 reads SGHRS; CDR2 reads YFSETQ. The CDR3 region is CASSRLQGNYGYTF. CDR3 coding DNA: TGCGCCAGCAGCCGCTTGCAAGGAAACTATGGCTACACCTTC.

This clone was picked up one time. CDR3 protein: CASSPLVLTSGKYEQYF. As DNA, the CDR3 is TGTGCCAGCTCACCATTAGTGTTGACTAGCGGGAAATACGAGCAGTACTTC. The chain is built from TRBV18 and TRBJ2-7; 11 bases agree with TRBD2. The V gene end was trimmed by 2 bases and the J gene end by 4 bases; junction bases not matched to a gene: 10. Germline-derived CDR1 and CDR2 are KGHSH and LQKENI. CDR3 size: 17 residues.

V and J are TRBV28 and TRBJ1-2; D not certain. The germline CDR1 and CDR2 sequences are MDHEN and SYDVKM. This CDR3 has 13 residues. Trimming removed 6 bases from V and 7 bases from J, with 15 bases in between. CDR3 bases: TGTGCCAGCAGCACAGTTAACTATGGTGGCTACACCTTC. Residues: CASSTVNYGGYTF.

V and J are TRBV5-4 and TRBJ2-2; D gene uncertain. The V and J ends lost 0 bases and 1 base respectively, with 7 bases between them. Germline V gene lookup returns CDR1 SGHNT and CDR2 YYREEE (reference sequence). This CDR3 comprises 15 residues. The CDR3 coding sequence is TGTGCCAGCAGCTTGGAGCCACAGAACACCGGGGAGCTGTTTTTT. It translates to CASSLEPQNTGELFF.

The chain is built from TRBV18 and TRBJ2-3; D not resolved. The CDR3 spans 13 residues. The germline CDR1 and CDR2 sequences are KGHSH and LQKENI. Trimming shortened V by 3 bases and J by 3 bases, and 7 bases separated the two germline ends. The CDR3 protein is CASSPFGTDTQYF. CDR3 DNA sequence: TGTGCCAGCTCACCCTTTGGTACAGATACGCAGTATTTT.

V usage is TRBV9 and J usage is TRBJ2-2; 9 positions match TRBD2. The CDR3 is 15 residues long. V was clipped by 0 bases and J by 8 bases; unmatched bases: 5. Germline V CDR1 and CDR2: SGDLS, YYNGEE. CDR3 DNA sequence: TGTGCCAGCAGCGTAGGGTCTAGCGGGATTGGGGAGCTGTTTTTT. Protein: CASSVGSSGIGELFF.

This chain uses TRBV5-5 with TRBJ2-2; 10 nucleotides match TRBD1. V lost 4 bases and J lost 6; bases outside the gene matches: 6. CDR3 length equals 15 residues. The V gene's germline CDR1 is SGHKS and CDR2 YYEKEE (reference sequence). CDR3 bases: TGTGCCAGCAGCCGTTTGGGACAGGGGTCCGGGGAGCTGTTTTTT. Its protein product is CASSRLGQGSGELFF.

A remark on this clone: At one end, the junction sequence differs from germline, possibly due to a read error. The CDR3 bases are TGTGCCAGCGGGGACAGGGTAGTCACGAGATCCTTCGAGCAGTACTTC. This codes for CASGDRVVTRSFEQYF. J is TRBJ2-7 and V is TRBV28; 9 nucleotides align to TRBD1. The germline gives CDR1 MDHEN, CDR2 SYDVKM. This CDR3 spans 16 amino acids.

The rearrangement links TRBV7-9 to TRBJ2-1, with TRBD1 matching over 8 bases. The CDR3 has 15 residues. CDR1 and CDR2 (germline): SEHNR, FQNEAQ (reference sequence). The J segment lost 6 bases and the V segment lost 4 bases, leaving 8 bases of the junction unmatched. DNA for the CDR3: TGTGCCAGCAGCTCCCCTCCGACAGGGGCCAATGAGCAGTTCTTC. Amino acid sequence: CASSSPPTGANEQFF.

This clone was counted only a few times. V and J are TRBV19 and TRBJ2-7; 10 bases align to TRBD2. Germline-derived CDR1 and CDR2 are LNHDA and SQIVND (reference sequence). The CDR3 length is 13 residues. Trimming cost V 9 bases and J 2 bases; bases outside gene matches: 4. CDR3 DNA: TGTGCCAGCGCAGGACTAGCGGCCTACGAGCAGTACTTC. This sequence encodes CASAGLAAYEQYF.

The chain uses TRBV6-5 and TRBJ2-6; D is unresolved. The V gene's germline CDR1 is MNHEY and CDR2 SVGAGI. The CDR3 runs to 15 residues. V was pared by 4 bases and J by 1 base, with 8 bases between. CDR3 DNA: TGTGCCAGCAGTTCGGTCCCATCTGGGGCCAACGTCCTGACTTTC. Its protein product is CASSSVPSGANVLTF.